The clone carrying this TCR beta chain has just one count. The antigen is undetermined. This record comes from a study of cytomegalovirus exposure and HLA in healthy donors. The primer mix had 60 Vbeta and 13 Jbeta primers. Data came from immunoSEQ multiplex PCR; TCRdb stores just in-frame clones and leaves some out. The profile shows about 250,000 clones, about 93% of them singletons. Findings of the study overall: Other equally common chains were less clonally expanded than HLA-associated TCR beta chains, a later analysis showed.

This sequence was found in a girl between 2 and 10 years old in good health and CMV-seronegative. The specimen was PBMCs.

The CDR3 sequence is CASSVAPAGSAYEQYF. CDR3 DNA sequence: TGTGCCAGCAGCGTAGCTCCAGCGGGGTCCGCCTACGAGCAGTACTTC. The rearrangement links TRBV9 to TRBJ2-7; 7 positions match TRBD2. Germline V gene sequence: CDR1 SGDLS, CDR2 YYNGEE. V lost 0 bases, J lost 2 bases, and 8 bases stayed unmatched. The CDR3 consists of 16 residues.